The table lists the clone carrying this TCR beta chain with a few counts. This CDR3 is built from 14 residues. CDR1 is SGHDT and CDR2 is YYEEEE in the germline V gene. The V end lost 1 base, the J end lost 3 bases, and 8 bases lay between the germline ends. These data belong to a study of patients and donors after allogeneic stem cell transplantation. TCRdb ran MiXCR on the RT-PCR reads and lists one entry per CDR3 protein. This table has about 110,000 distinct CDR3 sequences, roughly 37% appearing once. This receptor was obtained from a human donor who was either an allogeneic HSCT recipient or a stem cell or donor lymphocyte infusion donor (not recorded which). It is not recorded whose cells these are; they may come from a transplant donor. The chain couples TRBV5-6 to TRBJ1-5; no firm D call. What was sequenced was blood, either unsorted or a sorted T cell fraction (not recorded which). CDR3: CASSLPGFNQPQHF. CDR3 sequence (DNA): TGTGCCAGCAGCTTGCCGGGGTTCAATCAGCCCCAGCATTTT.